Sequencing of this TCR beta chain was carried out in a study of OX40 agonist ivuxolimab in advanced cancers. Of note for this clone: Its cognate antigen is unknown.

Whole-study findings and limits: Averaging showed that CD8+ T cells had more expanded clones than CD4+ did.

Repertoires were generated with immunoSEQ multiplex PCR, while TCRdb's copy carries only in-frame clones and drops some. This table holds approximately 74,000 clones, 80% found once. Germline CDR1 and CDR2: MNHEY and SMNVEV (reference sequence). Trimming cost V 6 bases and J 3 bases, with 8 bases left between them. This CDR3 spans 12 amino acids. The material was CD4+ or CD8+ T cells sorted from blood, obtained in a trial of the OX40 agonist ivuxolimab. The clonotype was recovered from an adult with an advanced solid tumor such as melanoma, head and neck, liver or kidney cancer. The chain uses TRBV27 and TRBJ1-1; D is possibly TRBD1 (5 bases). The CDR3 reads CASRGVYTEAFF. The CDR3 DNA is TGTGCCAGCAGAGGGGTATACACTGAAGCTTTCTTT.